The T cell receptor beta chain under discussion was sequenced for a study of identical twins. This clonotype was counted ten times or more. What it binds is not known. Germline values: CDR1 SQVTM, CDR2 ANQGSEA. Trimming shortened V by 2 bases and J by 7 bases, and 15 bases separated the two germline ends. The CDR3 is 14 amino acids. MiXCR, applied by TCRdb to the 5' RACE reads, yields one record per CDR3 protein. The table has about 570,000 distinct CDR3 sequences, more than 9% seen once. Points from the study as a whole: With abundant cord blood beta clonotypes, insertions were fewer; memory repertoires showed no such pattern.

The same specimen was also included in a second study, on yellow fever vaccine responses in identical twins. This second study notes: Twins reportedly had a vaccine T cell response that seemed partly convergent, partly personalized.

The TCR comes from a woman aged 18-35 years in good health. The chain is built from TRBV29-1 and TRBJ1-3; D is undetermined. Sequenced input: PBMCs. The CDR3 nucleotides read TGCAGCGTTGAACCCCGGGCCCTGCGCAACACCATATATTTT. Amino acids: CSVEPRALRNTIYF.